One sample yielded the 25 T cell receptor beta chains listed below, sequenced in a study of blood T cell repertoires in COVID-19 (dated by TCRdb to 2020 to 2021). Library creation used the immunoSEQ multiplex PCR assay. TCRdb holds this immuneACCESS table with in-frame rearrangements only. Some clones are missing; in checked studies, unresolved V genes explain under half, and the rest has no known cause. Counted in this sample were approximately 150,000 clones; more than 65% of them appeared once. More than 5.5% of the sample is in the top ten clones. Material: peripheral blood. The source of these receptors is a woman in her 50s in a cohort sampled during active or convalescent COVID-19.

This clone was detected a few times. The chain links TRBV7-2 to TRBJ1-2; D gene ambiguous. The germline V gene has CDR1 SGHTA and CDR2 FQGNSA. The V gene lost 2 bases and the J gene lost 7 bases, with 14 bases spanning the gap. The CDR3 contains 14 residues. The CDR3 loop is CASSLSGGLGGYTF. The CDR3 DNA is TGTGCCAGCAGCTTATCGGGAGGGTTGGGTGGCTACACCTTC.

J is TRBJ1-5 and V is TRBV29-1, with 7 bases aligning to TRBD1. The junction had 2 bases not matched to a gene; V was cut back by 5 bases and J by 1 base. The CDR3 consists of 13 residues. Germline lookup yields CDR1 SQVTM and CDR2 ANQGSEA. CDR3 protein: CSVRGQSNQPQHF. The DNA for the CDR3 is TGCAGCGTTCGGGGACAGAGCAATCAGCCCCAGCATTTT.

J is TRBJ2-3 and V is TRBV6-5; TRBD2 aligns across 10 bases. The ends lost 6 bases at V and 11 bases at J; junction bases unmatched: 5. Germline CDR1 is MNHEY and CDR2 is SVGAGI. CDR3 length: 12 amino acids. The DNA for the CDR3 is TGTGCCAGCAGGTCGGGACTAGCGAAGCAGTATTTT. As protein: CASRSGLAKQYF.

This clone was seen just once. The V and J genes are TRBV7-9 and TRBJ2-1; TRBD1 agrees at 7 bases. The CDR3 covers 13 residues. CDR1 SEHNR and CDR2 FQNEAQ come from the germline V gene (reference sequence). The V segment lost 5 bases and the J segment 6 bases; nucleotides outside the gene matches: 4. DNA for the CDR3: TGTGCCAGCAGCATACAGGGGATCAATGAGCAGTTCTTC. The encoded protein is CASSIQGINEQFF.

CDR3 region: CAISESGGPTTPLYGYTF. In DNA form, the CDR3 reads TGTGCCATCAGTGAGTCGGGGGGACCCACCACGCCACTTTATGGCTACACCTTC. The chain joins TRBV10-3 to TRBJ1-2; TRBD1 is a possible D gene (5 bases). With 0 bases removed from V and 5 bases from J, the gap between germline ends came to 22 bases. Germline CDR1 ENHRY, CDR2 SYGVKD. This CDR3 is 18 amino acids long.

This rearrangement joins TRBV2 to TRBJ1-6; D gene ambiguous. Trimming took 2 bases from V and 9 from J, leaving 11 bases between them. This CDR3 is 14 amino acids long. Germline CDR1 is SNHLY and CDR2 is FYNNEI. CDR3 loop: CASSERRGSSPLHF. The DNA for the CDR3 is TGTGCCAGCAGTGAAAGGAGAGGAAGTTCACCCCTCCACTTT.

The chain recombines TRBV6-1 with TRBJ2-7; possibly TRBD1 for D (6 bases). The CDR3 spans 15 residues. V lost 2 bases and J lost 0, with 11 bases in between. Germline assignment: CDR1 MNHNS and CDR2 SASEGT. CDR3 sequence: CASSERQAGSYEQYF. The CDR3 bases are TGTGCCAGCAGTGAAAGACAGGCCGGCTCCTACGAGCAGTACTTC.

The chain carries TRBV6-5 and TRBJ1-3; D gene uncertain. Per germline, CDR1 MNHEY and CDR2 SVGAGI. This CDR3 contains 16 residues. Trimming removed 0 bases from V and 0 bases from J, with 9 bases in between. The CDR3: CASSYSRAGSGNTIYF. The CDR3 DNA follows: TGTGCCAGCAGTTACTCGAGGGCAGGCTCTGGAAACACCATATATTTT.

This clone was picked up many times. The rearrangement links TRBV5-4 to TRBJ2-1; 12 bases map to TRBD2. Germline V gene data show CDR1 as SGHNT and CDR2 as YYREEE (reference sequence). Trimming at V came to 3 bases and at J to 4 bases, leaving 8 bases not matched to a gene. The CDR3 is 17 amino acids. CDR3 nucleotide sequence: TGTGCCAGCAGCTCCCTCCGCACTAGCGGGGGGTACAATGAGCAGTTCTTC. It specifies CASSSLRTSGGYNEQFF.

V is TRBV6-1 and J is TRBJ2-7; no definite D call. V lost 3 bases, J lost 3 bases, and 9 bases lay in between. The CDR3 has 13 amino acids. The V gene's germline CDR1 is MNHNS and CDR2 SASEGT. This CDR3 reads CASSDPRFYEQYF. The CDR3 DNA sequence: TGTGCCAGCAGTGATCCCCGGTTCTACGAGCAGTACTTC.

This clone has more than one count but fewer than ten. This chain links TRBV30 with TRBJ1-5, with D unclear. Per germline, CDR1 GTSNPN and CDR2 SVGIG (reference sequence). V lost 2 bases, J lost 5 bases, and 10 bases lay in between. There are 13 residues in the CDR3. DNA for the CDR3: TGTGCCTGGAGTAGCGCAAGATATCAGCCCCAGCATTTT. It specifies CAWSSARYQPQHF.

The chain recombines TRBV5-1 with TRBJ1-1; D possibly corresponds to TRBD1 (6 bases). Germline V gene sequence: CDR1 SGHRS, CDR2 YFSETQ. The V end lost 3 bases, the J end lost 7 bases, and 25 bases lay between the germline ends. The CDR3 has 17 amino acids. In DNA, the CDR3 is TGCGCCAGCAGCTATCGAGGGCAGGACAGACCTGTTGGTGAAGCTTTCTTT. As protein: CASSYRGQDRPVGEAFF.

This chain links TRBV24-1 with TRBJ2-3, with D possibly matching TRBD2 (6 bases). The CDR3 contains 13 residues. Germline CDR1 is KGHDR and CDR2 is SFDVKD. V lost 9 bases to trimming and J lost 6 bases, with 15 bases between them. In nucleotides, the CDR3 is TGTGCCACCGAGGAGGGGAGTGGTGATACGCAGTATTTT. It translates to CATEEGSGDTQYF.

V gene TRBV18 combines with J gene TRBJ1-1, with TRBD1 as a possible D gene (6 bases). V lost 2 bases, J lost 0 bases, and 13 bases lay in between. This CDR3 is built from 16 residues. Germline CDR1 is KGHSH and CDR2 is LQKENI. This CDR3 is CASSPGQIEMNTEAFF. The CDR3 DNA follows: TGTGCCAGCTCACCAGGACAGATCGAAATGAACACTGAAGCTTTCTTT.

The chain combines TRBV5-1 with TRBJ1-3, with 10 bases identical to TRBD1. The CDR3 spans 15 residues. Germline V gene lookup returns CDR1 SGHRS and CDR2 YFSETQ. Losses at the gene ends were 4 bases for V and 3 bases for J; bases not matched to a gene: 4. The CDR3 DNA sequence: TGCGCCAGCAGCCCCGGGACAGGGGATGGAAACACCATATATTTT. Translated, it gives CASSPGTGDGNTIYF.

The genes are TRBV5-1 and TRBJ1-3; 7 bases match TRBD1. CDR1 and CDR2 (germline): SGHRS, YFSETQ. This CDR3 has 15 residues. Trimming cost V 4 bases and J 3 bases; bases outside gene matches: 7. CDR3 sequence: CASSVNRGFGNTIYF. CDR3 bases: TGCGCCAGCAGCGTGAACAGGGGTTTTGGAAACACCATATATTTT.

The chain employs TRBV18 and TRBJ1-6; 9 nucleotides align to TRBD1. The CDR3 covers 18 residues. CDR1 is KGHSH, CDR2 LQKENI, per germline. V lost 6 bases and J lost 9; bases outside the gene matches: 18. CDR3 residues: CASSPTTPEQGAGSPLHF. The CDR3 nucleotides read TGTGCCAGCTCTCCAACAACGCCAGAACAGGGGGCGGGTTCACCCCTCCACTTT.

The chain couples TRBV14 to TRBJ2-7, with 10 bases lining up with TRBD1. The CDR3 spans 16 residues. In germline, CDR1 is SGHDN, CDR2 FVKESK. J gave up 2 bases and V 4 bases, and 8 bases lay outside the gene matches. The CDR3 here is CASSRGPGQGTYEQYF. The CDR3 bases are TGTGCCAGCAGCCGCGGACCGGGACAGGGGACCTACGAGCAGTACTTC.

The chain has TRBV7-9 and TRBJ1-2, with D possibly TRBD1 on 6 matching bases. This CDR3 is built from 16 residues. Per the germline V gene, CDR1 is SEHNR and CDR2 is FQNEAQ (reference sequence). The V end lost 2 bases, the J end lost 5 bases, and 18 bases lay between the germline ends. The CDR3 DNA is TGTGCCAGCAGCTTAAACTCGCTCCAGGGGAGATATGGCTACACCTTC. Its translation is CASSLNSLQGRYGYTF.

The chain combines TRBV19 with TRBJ1-3, with a possible D match to TRBD1 (6 bases). The CDR3 is 16 amino acids. Between the trimmed V and J ends, which lost 7 bases and 3 bases, there was a span of 19 bases. Germline V CDR1 and CDR2: LNHDA, SQIVND (reference sequence). CDR3 coding DNA: TGTGCCAGTAATAACAGGGCCCCGGAGGTTGGAAACACCATATATTTT. It specifies CASNNRAPEVGNTIYF.

This rearrangement joins TRBV6-1 to TRBJ1-6; 7 nucleotides match TRBD1. Germline CDR1 MNHNS, CDR2 SASEGT. The CDR3 runs to 15 residues. V was pared by 1 base and J by 7 bases, with 4 bases of the junction left unmatched. CDR3: CASSEGGRGNSPLHF. In nucleotides, the CDR3 is TGTGCCAGCAGTGAAGGGGGCAGGGGGAATTCACCCCTCCACTTT.

V usage is TRBV12-3 or TRBV12-4 and J usage is TRBJ1-2; a possible D gene is TRBD1 (6 bases). The germline V and J ends were trimmed by 4 bases and 3 bases, with 9 bases remaining between them. This CDR3 has 13 amino acids. The CDR3, as DNA: TGTGCCAGCAGTTCTACAGGGCACTATGGCTACACCTTC. Protein: CASSSTGHYGYTF.

The J gene is TRBJ1-4, the V gene TRBV15, with D hard to call. This CDR3 is built from 16 residues. V was shortened by 3 bases and J by 4 bases, with 15 bases between the two germline ends. Germline V gene data show CDR1 as LNHNV and CDR2 as YYDKDF (reference sequence). The CDR3 DNA sequence: TGTGCCACCAGCAGGAGGGTAGACCTCCTTAATGAAAAACTGTTTTTT. Its protein product is CATSRRVDLLNEKLFF.

The genes are TRBV7-2 and TRBJ2-7, with a possible D match to TRBD1 (8 bases). CDR3 length: 14 amino acids. The V gene lost 8 bases and the J gene lost 4 bases, with 18 bases spanning the gap. From germline, CDR1 is SGHTA and CDR2 FQGNSA. CDR3 region: CASGAGQARYEQYF. The DNA of the CDR3 is TGTGCCAGCGGAGCGGGACAGGCTCGATACGAGCAGTACTTC.

The chain employs TRBV6-2 or TRBV6-3 and TRBJ1-5; 10 positions agree with TRBD1. CDR1 is MNHEY and CDR2 is SVGEGT in the germline V gene. With 5 bases clipped from V and 4 bases from J, the junction kept 5 bases outside the gene matches. The CDR3 length is 15 residues. CDR3 coding DNA: TGTGCCAGCAGTCGGACAGGGGGTTGGAATCAGCCCCAGCATTTT. It encodes CASSRTGGWNQPQHF.